The following is a TCR beta chain sequence with its context. PCR was performed a second time for 7 to 11 cycles using a sample-barcoded 5' primer and a J-beta primer mix. MiXCR, run by TCRdb on the 5' RACE reads, gives a single entry per CDR3 protein. In the table there are about 560,000 distinct CDR3 sequences, roughly a quarter of which are singletons. Every donor gave 7.5 to 10 milliliters of peripheral blood. This entry is derived from a study of blood T cells in healthy people across ages. The CDR3 sequence is 14 residues long. Germline CDR1 reads SEHNR; CDR2 reads FQNEAQ (reference sequence). V lost 1 base, J lost 4 bases, and 7 bases lay in between. Separately, the same data were catalogued under a study of T cells of mothers and their children. According to that study: Three healthy Caucasian mothers, along with their six children, were the donors.

This sequence was found in a boy younger than 10 in good health. The sequenced sample was blood. V gene TRBV7-9 combines with J gene TRBJ2-2; D unclear. CDR3 protein: CASSLEVLTGELFF. The CDR3 nucleotides are TGTGCCAGCAGCTTAGAAGTTCTCACCGGGGAGCTGTTTTTT.